The 31 T cell receptor beta chains given below trace back to one sample, sequenced in a study of blood T cell repertoires in COVID-19 (dated by TCRdb to the early 2020s). Libraries were made using the immunoSEQ multiplex PCR assay. The source is immuneACCESS, and TCRdb retained only in-frame sequences with V and J called. Part of the clones is not carried over; for the studies checked, unresolved V genes explain less than half of this, and the remainder is unexplained. This sample is represented by fewer than 200,000 clones; roughly 87% of them were singletons. Of the sample, 1.5% to 2% falls within the top ten clones. The sample consisted of peripheral blood. The origin of the receptors is a man aged 18-30 years who had recovered from COVID-19.

The chain is built from TRBV7-2 and TRBJ2-1, with 7 bases lining up with TRBD2. Germline V gene data show CDR1 as SGHTA and CDR2 as FQGNSA. Unmatched junction bases numbered 7, after V lost 4 bases and J lost 7 bases. CDR3 size: 14 residues. Written as DNA, the CDR3 is TGTGCCAGCAGCTCCTGGGGGGGAGAAAATGAGCAGTTCTTC. Translation: CASSSWGGENEQFF.

The chain couples TRBV7-2 to TRBJ2-1; 9 bases align to TRBD2. The CDR3 has 15 residues. The V gene's germline CDR1 is SGHTA and CDR2 FQGNSA. V shed 5 bases and J 9 bases; nucleotides not matched to a gene: 11. In nucleotides, the CDR3 is TGTGCCAGCAGCCCCCGACTGGCGGGAGGGGGTGAGCAGTTCTTC. It is translated as CASSPRLAGGGEQFF.

V and J are TRBV7-2 and TRBJ1-4; maybe TRBD1 (6 bases). Trimming took off 5 bases at V and 5 bases at J, with 9 bases between the two ends. Germline V lookup: CDR1 SGHTA, CDR2 FQGNSA. CDR3 size: 13 residues. For the CDR3, the DNA is TGTGCCAGCAGCGACAGGTGGAATGAAAAACTGTTTTTT. Residues: CASSDRWNEKLFF.

The V call is TRBV28, the J call TRBJ2-3, with D tentatively TRBD2 (6 bases). The CDR3 spans 14 residues. CDR1 and CDR2 (germline): MDHEN, SYDVKM. V lost 2 bases and J lost 3, with 9 bases in between. The CDR3 DNA reads as TGTGCCAGCAGTTTAGGGGGGACGACAGATACGCAGTATTTT. Its translation: CASSLGGTTDTQYF.

The chain carries TRBV28 and TRBJ2-3, with a possible D match to TRBD2 (5 bases). The V and J ends lost 5 bases and 2 bases respectively, with 17 bases between them. The CDR3 contains 16 residues. Germline CDR1 and CDR2: MDHEN and SYDVKM. The CDR3 nucleotides read TGTGCCAGCAGTCCGCGAGGGCGGTCCGACACAGATACGCAGTATTTT. Residues: CASSPRGRSDTDTQYF. The whole variable domain, filled in from reference TRBV28 and TRBJ2-3, reads DVKVTQSSRYLVKRTGEKVFLECVQDMDHENMFWYRQDPGLGLRLIYFSYDVKMKEKGDIPEGYSVSREKKERFSLILESASTNQTSMYLCASSPRGRSDTDTQYFGPGTRLTVL.

V and J are TRBV6-5 and TRBJ2-3, with 10 bases lining up with TRBD2. The germline V gene has CDR1 MNHEY and CDR2 SVGAGI. CDR3 length: 15 residues. Trimming removed 6 bases from V and 3 bases from J; junction bases left unmatched: 6. CDR3 nucleotide sequence: TGTGCCAGCAGCAGGGCTAGCGGGAGAACAGATACGCAGTATTTT. This translates into CASSRASGRTDTQYF.

V and J are TRBV4-2 and TRBJ2-1, with 11 bases fitting TRBD2. V lost 2 bases, J lost 5 bases, and 5 bases stayed unmatched. The germline V gene has CDR1 LGHNA and CDR2 YNFKEQ. This CDR3 is built from 16 residues. CDR3 in DNA: TGTGCCAGCAGCCAACCAGGGACTAGCGGACACAATGAGCAGTTCTTC. Translated, it gives CASSQPGTSGHNEQFF.

The chain links TRBV28 to TRBJ2-2; 11 bases match TRBD1. The CDR3 runs 12 residues. From germline, CDR1 is MDHEN and CDR2 SYDVKM. This chain's CDR3 is CAGQGAVGELFF. The CDR3 DNA sequence: TGTGCTGGACAGGGGGCTGTCGGGGAGCTGTTTTTT.

The chain employs TRBV11-3 and TRBJ1-3, with D possibly TRBD1 on 6 matching bases. This CDR3 has 16 residues. The germline V gene encodes CDR1 SGHNT and CDR2 YENEEA. The V end was cut by 4 bases, the J end by 0 bases, with 13 bases between. CDR3 protein: CASSWGHGSSGNTIYF. The CDR3 DNA reads as TGTGCCAGCAGCTGGGGGCACGGGTCCTCTGGAAACACCATATATTTT.

V gene TRBV7-2 combines with J gene TRBJ2-2; 12 positions match TRBD2. CDR1 SGHTA and CDR2 FQGNSA come from the germline V gene. This CDR3 comprises 19 residues. Trimming at V came to 3 bases and at J to 4 bases, leaving 12 bases not matched to a gene. The CDR3, as DNA: TGTGCCAGCAGCTTCCGGAGACTAGCGGGAGTTAAGGTCACCGGGGAGCTGTTTTTT. It yields the protein CASSFRRLAGVKVTGELFF.

This chain uses TRBV28 with TRBJ2-3, with TRBD2 as a possible D gene (5 bases). The CDR3 length is 13 residues. Trimming pared 6 bases from V and 0 bases from J, leaving 7 bases between. Germline CDR1 reads MDHEN; CDR2 reads SYDVKM. The CDR3 reads CASSGGSTDTQYF. The CDR3 region has the DNA TGTGCCAGCAGCGGCGGGAGCACAGATACGCAGTATTTT. Combining the CDR3 with reference TRBV28 and TRBJ2-3 gives the whole variable domain DVKVTQSSRYLVKRTGEKVFLECVQDMDHENMFWYRQDPGLGLRLIYFSYDVKMKEKGDIPEGYSVSREKKERFSLILESASTNQTSMYLCASSGGSTDTQYFGPGTRLTVL.

The chain couples TRBV19 to TRBJ1-2, with D perhaps TRBD1 (5 bases). Germline CDR1 is LNHDA and CDR2 is SQIVND (reference sequence). This CDR3 is built from 16 residues. V lost 3 bases and J 3 bases, leaving 17 bases between the germline ends. The CDR3 reads CASSMMAAGGDYGYTF. The CDR3 nucleotides are TGTGCCAGTAGTATGATGGCGGCGGGAGGGGACTATGGCTACACCTTC.

V and J are TRBV7-6 and TRBJ2-7, with D tentatively TRBD2 (6 bases). Trimming took off 1 base at V and 5 bases at J, with 12 bases between the two ends. Germline loops: CDR1 SGHVS, CDR2 FNYEAQ. CDR3 size: 14 residues. CDR3 DNA sequence: TGTGCCAGCAGCTTAGGGACTAATTCCCACGAGCAGTACTTC. It encodes CASSLGTNSHEQYF.

This clone was recorded once. The J gene is TRBJ1-3, the V gene TRBV19, with D unclear. Germline CDR1 is LNHDA and CDR2 is SQIVND (reference sequence). CDR3 length equals 14 residues. Trimming removed 7 bases from V and 2 bases from J, with 12 bases in between. The CDR3 DNA is TGTGCCAGTACCAGTGCTGGTACTGGAAACACCATATATTTT. This gives the protein CASTSAGTGNTIYF.

This chain links TRBV5-5 with TRBJ1-6; the match to TRBD1 covers 7 bases. Losses at the gene ends were 9 bases for V and 7 bases for J; bases not matched to a gene: 10. Germline CDR1 SGHKS, CDR2 YYEKEE (reference sequence). The CDR3 consists of 14 residues. CDR3 in DNA: TGTGCCACTCTGTCGGGACAGCCCAATTCACCCCTCCACTTT. This translates into CATLSGQPNSPLHF.

A few counts support this clone. V and J are TRBV6-5 and TRBJ1-5; D gene uncertain. Between the trimmed V and J ends, which lost 6 bases and 0 bases, there was a span of 12 bases. The CDR3 sequence is 15 residues long. Per germline, CDR1 MNHEY and CDR2 SVGAGI. CDR3 region: CASRRGHTSNQPQHF. The CDR3 DNA is TGTGCCAGCAGAAGAGGGCACACTAGCAATCAGCCCCAGCATTTT.

The chain recombines TRBV10-2 with TRBJ1-5; D is unresolved. This CDR3 contains 13 residues. Germline V gene sequence: CDR1 WSHSY, CDR2 SAAADI. Trimming removed 8 bases from V and 6 bases from J, with 14 bases in between. This CDR3 reads CASQLGVGQPQHF. The CDR3 DNA reads TGCGCCAGCCAACTAGGAGTGGGTCAGCCCCAGCATTTT.

The chain recombines TRBV7-9 with TRBJ2-1, with 14 nucleotides matching TRBD2. With 5 bases clipped from V and 6 bases from J, the junction kept 12 bases outside the gene matches. The CDR3 length is 18 residues. Germline CDR1 reads SEHNR; CDR2 reads FQNEAQ (reference sequence). CDR3 residues: CASSQGDIGLAGGNEQFF. The CDR3 region has the DNA TGTGCCAGCAGCCAGGGGGACATTGGACTAGCGGGAGGCAATGAGCAGTTCTTC.

This clone appeared once. This chain connects TRBV12-3 or TRBV12-4 to TRBJ1-2; 7 nucleotides align to TRBD1. CDR3 length: 13 residues. With V trimmed by 5 bases and J by 4 bases, 4 bases remained unmatched. CDR3 protein: CASSVGTVYGYTF. CDR3 DNA: TGTGCCAGCAGTGTGGGGACAGTCTATGGCTACACCTTC.

The gene calls are TRBV19 and TRBJ1-5; D not certain. V shed 2 bases and J shed 3 bases, with 5 bases lying between them. From germline, CDR1 is LNHDA and CDR2 SQIVND (reference sequence). The CDR3 consists of 13 residues. The CDR3 loop is CASSIRNNQPQHF. In DNA form, the CDR3 reads TGTGCCAGTAGTATACGTAACAATCAGCCCCAGCATTTT.

With respect to this clone: The same CDR3 is also encoded by other DNA sequences in this sample. This chain links TRBV7-3 with TRBJ2-5, with D perhaps matching TRBD1 (6 bases). V lost 5 bases and J lost 5, with 12 bases in between. CDR1 is SGHTA and CDR2 is FQGTGA in the germline V gene. The CDR3 is 13 residues long. The CDR3: CASSRQAGETQYF. The CDR3 DNA sequence: TGTGCCAGCAGCCGACAGGCAGGGGAGACCCAGTACTTC.

J is TRBJ1-2 and V is TRBV6-5, with D hard to call. The CDR3 loop spans 12 amino acids. Germline values: CDR1 MNHEY, CDR2 SVGAGI. Trimming shortened V by 4 bases and J by 8 bases, and 11 bases separated the two germline ends. The CDR3 region is CASSSSSGGYTF. CDR3 sequence (DNA): TGTGCCAGCAGTTCCTCCTCGGGGGGCTACACCTTC.

This chain connects TRBV2 to TRBJ2-7, with 13 bases lining up with TRBD2. CDR1 is SNHLY and CDR2 is FYNNEI in the germline V gene. The CDR3 length is 18 residues. V lost 6 bases, J lost 5 bases, and 16 bases stayed unmatched. The CDR3: CASRWGLAGWTSFDEQYF. CDR3 nucleotides: TGTGCCAGCAGATGGGGACTAGCGGGATGGACCTCTTTTGACGAGCAGTACTTC.

The CDR3 DNA follows: TGTGCCAGTAGGATGGACCGCTTGGGGGCAGAGACCCAGTACTTC. Protein: CASRMDRLGAETQYF. This sequence joins TRBV19 and TRBJ2-5, with D maybe TRBD1 (6 bases). V lost 6 bases and J lost 4, with 18 bases in between. CDR3 length: 15 residues. The germline V gene has CDR1 LNHDA and CDR2 SQIVND (reference sequence).

The chain uses TRBV9 and TRBJ2-5, with TRBD2 matching over 8 bases. Trimming took 0 bases from V and 4 from J; bases not matched to a gene: 14. Per germline, CDR1 SGDLS and CDR2 YYNGEE. The CDR3 sequence is 18 residues long. CDR3 DNA sequence: TGTGCCAGCAGCGTAGCTTCGAAGGGGCCCGGGGGGGGAGAGACCCAGTACTTC. Translated: CASSVASKGPGGGETQYF.

The rearrangement links TRBV10-3 to TRBJ1-1; D may be TRBD1 (5 bases). The CDR3 loop spans 15 amino acids. The ends were cut back, 5 bases at V and 4 bases at J, with 17 bases in the middle. CDR1 is ENHRY and CDR2 is SYGVKD in the germline V gene. The CDR3 nucleotides are TGTGCCATCAGTAAGGCTCTAGGCGGGGGCACTGAAGCTTTCTTT. Translation: CAISKALGGGTEAFF.

As DNA, the CDR3 is TGTGCCATCAGTGAGGGGGTGACAGGGGGAGATCAGCCCCAGCATTTT. Its translation is CAISEGVTGGDQPQHF. V is TRBV10-3 and J is TRBJ1-5; 9 nucleotides match TRBD1. The CDR3 sequence is 16 residues long. CDR1 is ENHRY, CDR2 SYGVKD, per germline. Trimming took 2 bases from V and 5 from J; bases not matched to a gene: 7.

This clone was counted once. The genes are TRBV18 and TRBJ1-1; D remains unclear. V lost 2 bases and J lost 1, with 5 bases in between. CDR1 is KGHSH and CDR2 is LQKENI in the germline V gene. This CDR3 has 13 residues. CDR3 sequence reads: CASSPTRNTEAFF. The CDR3 DNA follows: TGTGCCAGCTCACCAACCAGGAACACTGAAGCTTTCTTT.

As to this clone: One end of the junction does not line up with germline, which may come from a read error. The rearrangement links TRBV10-3 to TRBJ2-2, with 8 bases matching TRBD1. This CDR3 has 17 amino acids. From germline, CDR1 is ENHRY and CDR2 SYGVKD. CDR3 region: CAISDVRTGWNTGKLFF. Here the CDR3 DNA reads TGTGCCATCAGTGACGTGCGGACAGGGTGGAACACCGGGAAGCTGTTTTTT.

This chain connects TRBV13 to TRBJ1-4, with 9 bases lining up with TRBD1. The V and J ends lost 5 bases and 8 bases, in that order; junction bases with no gene match: 18. Germline V gene sequence: CDR1 PRHDT, CDR2 FYEKMQ (reference sequence). The CDR3 contains 18 residues. The CDR3 is CASSLQGLRGDRVEKLFF. In DNA form, the CDR3 reads TGTGCCAGCAGCCTACAAGGCCTTCGTGGGGACAGGGTCGAAAAACTGTTTTTT.

The rearrangement uses TRBV7-2 and TRBJ1-2, with TRBD1 identical over 7 bases. CDR1 is SGHTA, CDR2 FQGNSA, per germline. With V trimmed by 5 bases and J by 7 bases, 7 bases remained unmatched. The CDR3 totals 13 residues. CDR3 sequence reads: CASSMTGIGGYTF. CDR3 bases: TGTGCCAGCAGCATGACAGGGATAGGTGGCTACACCTTC.